Sequencing of this T cell receptor beta chain was carried out in a study of cytomegalovirus exposure and HLA in healthy donors. Study results and limitations: Among the most significant clusters, several appeared linked to common viral pathogens in a later analysis. It was reported in a later analysis that an Asian-associated ancestry cluster showed fewer N-insertions than the approximately 670-donor mean.

Germline lookup yields CDR1 LGHNA and CDR2 YNFKEQ. The CDR3 is 18 amino acids. V gave up 1 base and J gave up 0 bases, with 13 bases separating them. As concerns this clone: Its antigen is unknown.

The PCR contained 60 Vbeta and 13 Jbeta primers. Clones were sequenced by immunoSEQ multiplex PCR, and TCRdb holds only the in-frame ones, with some missing. The table records some 150,000 clones, roughly 80% of them present only once. This TCR derives from a woman in her twenties or thirties in good health and CMV-seronegative. Sequences were obtained from PBMCs. The chain links TRBV4-2 to TRBJ2-6; D is unresolved. The CDR3 protein is CASSQGVARLSGANVLTF. In DNA, the CDR3 is TGTGCCAGCAGCCAAGGGGTGGCTAGGCTCTCTGGGGCCAACGTCCTGACTTTC.